This T cell receptor (beta chain) was identified in a study of T cell responses to AZD1222 COVID-19 vaccine. In regard to this clone: Its cognate antigen is unknown.

Using immunoSEQ multiplex PCR, the repertoire was profiled, and TCRdb retains in-frame clones only, with some absent. The data contain about 200,000 clones, more than 85% of them singletons. Study-level findings and limits: Sampling captured repertoires only after the peak T cell response. Unmutated variant regions reportedly attract nearly half of all spike-specific TCRs. There were mostly white British donors and more females than males, and clonal diversity was possibly underestimated.

The study pooled second doses at about 4 or about 12 weeks. The CDR3 is made up of 19 amino acids. Germline V gives CDR1 SGHNT, CDR2 YENEEA. With 4 bases removed from V and 0 bases from J, the gap between germline ends came to 23 bases. The gene calls are TRBV11-3 and TRBJ2-3, with D maybe TRBD1 (6 bases). This sample comprised peripheral blood, obtained 28 days after the second AZD1222 dose. The sequence came from an adult who received the AZD1222 COVID-19 vaccine. The CDR3, as DNA: TGTGCCAGCAGCTACCCTGGGTCGTGGGACACACCTAGCACAGATACGCAGTATTTT. Its protein is CASSYPGSWDTPSTDTQYF. Together with reference TRBV11-3 and TRBJ2-3, the CDR3 gives the full variable domain: EAGVVQSPRYKIIEKKQPVAFWCNPISGHNTLYWYLQNLGQGPELLIRYENEEAVDDSQLPKDRFSAERLKGVDSTLKIQPAELGDSAVYLCASSYPGSWDTPSTDTQYFGPGTRLTVL.